The entry below gives a single T cell receptor (beta chain) sequence along with its context. This sample stems from a study of blood T cell repertoires in COVID-19. Whole-study context: COVID-19 samples, acute and convalescent, were from the United States, Italy and Spain. T cells, B-cell-depleted T cells, or PBMCs supplied cDNA or gDNA.

Seattle participants joined during active infection and were tracked over time. Germline assignment: CDR1 WSHSY and CDR2 SAAADI. The V end was cut by 6 bases, the J end by 7 bases, with 13 bases between. The CDR3 is 13 amino acids. Methods used by the authors: From reference gene primer amplification, estimates of nucleated cell counts were derived. The table came from immunoSEQ multiplex PCR; TCRdb's copy has only in-frame clones and leaves some out. That table furnishes V, J and clone size, whereas the DNA furnished D and trimming. The sample consists of just over 250,000 clones, about 91% of them appearing once.

The J gene is TRBJ2-1, the V gene TRBV10-2; D is perhaps TRBD2 (6 bases). The sequence came from a person aged 18-35 years with COVID-19, enrolled during active disease. The material sequenced was peripheral blood. The CDR3, as DNA: TGCGCCAGCAGGGATTTGCGGGAAAATGAGCAGTTCTTC. This gives the protein CASRDLRENEQFF.